This T cell receptor beta chain was profiled in a study of T cells expressing NK-cell markers. In the study overall: All TCR beta repertoires analysed originated from sorted CD3+CD56+NKG2C+, CD3+CD56+NKG2C- and CD3+CD56-NKG2C+ T cells. Seven sequenced donors out of eight were HCMV-seropositive, one seronegative.

Researchers built TCR beta cDNA using 5'RACE template switching with UMIs. For each CDR3 protein, TCRdb gives one entry from its re-call of the 5' RACE reads, without DNA. This repertoire comprises over 100,000 distinct CDR3 sequences; its ten largest clones make up roughly 18%. Study outcomes and limitations: Specificity for HCMV among expanded NKG2C+ T cell clones was not established.

Germline-derived CDR1 and CDR2 are SGHTA and FQGNSA. The CDR3 extends over 13 amino acids. Notes on this clonotype: Its antigen is as yet unknown.

This TCR came from a woman between 18 and 69 years old in good health. Specimen: blood T cells: a sorted CD56 or NKG2C T cell subset, CD4+ or CD8+ T cells, or bulk PBMC T cells (not recorded which). J is TRBJ2-5 and V is TRBV7-2. Here the CDR3 reads CASSLGDQETQYF.